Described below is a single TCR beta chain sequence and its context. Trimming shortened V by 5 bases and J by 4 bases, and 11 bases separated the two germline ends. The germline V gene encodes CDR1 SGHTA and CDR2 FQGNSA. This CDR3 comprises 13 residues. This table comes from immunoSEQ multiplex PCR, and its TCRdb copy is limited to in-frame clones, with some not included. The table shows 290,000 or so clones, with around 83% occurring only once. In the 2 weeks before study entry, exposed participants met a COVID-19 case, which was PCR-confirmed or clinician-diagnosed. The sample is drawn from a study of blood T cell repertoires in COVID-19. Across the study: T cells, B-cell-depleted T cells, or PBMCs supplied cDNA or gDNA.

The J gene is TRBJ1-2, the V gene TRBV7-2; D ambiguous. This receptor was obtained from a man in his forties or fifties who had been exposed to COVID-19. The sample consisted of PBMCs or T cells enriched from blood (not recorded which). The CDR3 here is CASSAGRAYGYTF. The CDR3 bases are TGTGCCAGCAGCGCGGGTCGAGCCTATGGCTACACCTTC.